This is a list of T cell receptor beta chains from one sample in a study of CD8+CD57+ T cells in acquired aplastic anemia. MiXCR, applied by TCRdb to the reads, yields one record per CDR3 protein. The sample holds under 200,000 distinct CDR3 sequences, 48% seen once. Sequencing was performed on sorted CD4+, CD8+, or CD8+CD57+ T cells (not recorded which) from PBMCs. All receptors come from a human donor with aplastic anemia. Both conserved end residues are trimmed from each CDR3. D genes are given only for firm matches.

TRBD1,TRBV10-3,TRBJ1-5,AISEGQAVETQH
NA,TRBV2,TRBJ2-7,ASSELAPPYEQY
NA,TRBV7-2,TRBJ1-1,ASSLAQGSEAF
NA,TRBV7-9,TRBJ2-7,ASSRSYYEQY
NA,TRBV7-2,TRBJ1-2,ASRQQANGYT
NA,TRBV15,TRBJ2-1,ATSRAFSDNEQF
TRBD2,TRBV11-1,TRBJ2-7,ASSLGQLAGGLRPYEQY
TRBD1,TRBV25-1,TRBJ1-5,ASSEVGTGGQPQH
TRBD1,TRBV11-2,TRBJ2-4,ASSLVALGQGAIAKNIQY
NA,TRBV7-9,TRBJ1-2,ASSPGEWAYGYT
TRBD2,TRBV2,TRBJ2-1,ASNLAGYNEQF
TRBD2,TRBV6-5,TRBJ2-5,ASSYSRLAGGQETQY
TRBD2,TRBV7-3,TRBJ2-7,ASSRLAGGPEQY
NA,TRBV19,TRBJ2-3,ASSFLKGSTDTQY
TRBD1,TRBV7-8,TRBJ1-4,ASSAYRGRIRTNEKLF
NA,TRBV15,TRBJ2-1,ATSRGTSSYNEQF
NA,TRBV7-2,TRBJ1-4,ASSLRVVGEKLF
NA,TRBV10-1,TRBJ1-2,ASSAGSFYGYT
NA,TRBV15,TRBJ2-7,ATSREREGTPR
TRBD1,TRBV10-3,TRBJ1-1,AISDRDRGNTEAF
NA,TRBV19,TRBJ2-7,ASSKWDNREQY
NA,TRBV11-3,TRBJ2-1,ASNRDVNEQF
NA,TRBV12-5,TRBJ2-5,ASGPTDSQETQY
TRBD2,TRBV20-1,TRBJ2-7,SASPAGRSYEQY
TRBD1,TRBV19,TRBJ1-2,ASSYGQGLTYGYT
NA,TRBV5-1,TRBJ2-2,ASSLWAITNTGELF
TRBD1,TRBV20-1,TRBJ1-2,SASRTGYLTRANYGYT
NA,TRBV19,TRBJ2-6,ASSINSGANVLT
TRBD1,TRBV2,TRBJ1-4,ASSMTTGVGEKLF
NA,TRBV7-9,TRBJ1-5,ASSHTGPQH
NA,TRBV11-1,TRBJ2-7,ASSLGEGGTKSYEQY
TRBD2,TRBV5-1,TRBJ2-1,ASSRLAGNNEQF
TRBD2,TRBV10-3,TRBJ2-7,AISPGLAGVVSYEQY
NA,TRBV7-6,TRBJ2-5,ASSLGGFQETQY
TRBD1,TRBV20-1,TRBJ1-5,SATGTGEVQPQH
TRBD2,TRBV20-1,TRBJ2-1,SAERGARNGQF
NA,TRBV7-9,TRBJ2-7,ASSEGEHYEQY
NA,TRBV20-1,TRBJ1-1,SAREGSLNTEAF
TRBD2,TRBV5-4,TRBJ2-1,ASSWTKRGNSYNEQF
NA,TRBV24-1,TRBJ2-2,ATSDSIRGSAGELF
NA,TRBV10-3,TRBJ1-1,AISEGAGHAF
TRBD2,TRBV7-2,TRBJ2-7,ASSATSGSYEQY
TRBD2,TRBV30,TRBJ2-3,AWSASRTSGIADTQY
NA,TRBV7-2,TRBJ1-1,ASSLVRRTF
TRBD1,TRBV7-3,TRBJ1-5,AEDHRGLGNQPQH
NA,TRBV20-1,TRBJ2-3,SARDRDVGDTQY
NA,TRBV20-1,TRBJ2-7,SARRWSSYEQY
NA,TRBV2,TRBJ1-2,ASSNGQGGGYT
NA,TRBV4-2,TRBJ2-5,ASSQDSGRGKTQY
TRBD1,TRBV19,TRBJ1-2,ASSPRWDRDGYT